The 24 T cell receptor beta chains below come from one sample, sequenced in a study of cytomegalovirus exposure and HLA in healthy donors. 13 Jbeta primers and 60 Vbeta primers were used for the PCR. Repertoires were generated with immunoSEQ multiplex PCR, while TCRdb's copy carries only in-frame clones and drops some. Of about 130,000 clones listed, 65% to 75% are singletons. Sequencing used PBMCs. The receptors originated from a man between 40 and 49 years old in good health and CMV-seropositive.

The chain uses TRBV6-1 and TRBJ1-1, with 8 positions matching TRBD1. The V gene's germline CDR1 is MNHNS and CDR2 SASEGT. V dropped 6 bases and J dropped 1; count of bases not matched to a gene: 7. The CDR3 sequence is 15 residues long. CDR3 sequence: CASRWARGPNTEAFF. The CDR3 nucleotides are TGTGCCAGCAGGTGGGCCAGGGGGCCGAACACTGAAGCTTTCTTT.

The chain is built from TRBV5-1 and TRBJ2-2, with TRBD1 as a possible D gene (8 bases). Trimming pared 0 bases from V and 3 bases from J, leaving 12 bases between. CDR3 length: 16 amino acids. Per germline, CDR1 SGHRS and CDR2 YFSETQ. CDR3 residues: CASSLVTGGDTGELFF. The CDR3 nucleotides read TGCGCCAGCAGCTTGGTAACAGGGGGGGACACCGGGGAGCTGTTTTTT.

J is TRBJ1-5 and V is TRBV5-1, with D perhaps matching TRBD1 (6 bases). V was clipped by 1 base and J by 0 bases, with 8 bases between them. CDR3 size: 15 residues. Germline assignment: CDR1 SGHRS and CDR2 YFSETQ. CDR3 sequence (DNA): TGCGCCAGCAGCTTGACAGGGCCTAGCAATCAGCCCCAGCATTTT. Residues: CASSLTGPSNQPQHF.

The rearrangement uses TRBV6-1 and TRBJ1-1; 10 bases align to TRBD1. V shed 6 bases and J 5 bases; nucleotides not matched to a gene: 9. Germline-derived CDR1 and CDR2 are MNHNS and SASEGT. The CDR3 is 15 residues long. The CDR3, as DNA: TGTGCCAGCAGAGTTGACAGGGGGCTCGTAACTGAAGCTTTCTTT. This translates into CASRVDRGLVTEAFF.

V and J are TRBV5-5 and TRBJ2-7; no definite D call. The germline V gene has CDR1 SGHKS and CDR2 YYEKEE (reference sequence). This CDR3 region has 14 residues. V was pared by 0 bases and J by 3 bases, with 10 bases between. CDR3 loop: CASSLVNSLYEQYF. CDR3 nucleotides: TGTGCCAGCAGCTTGGTCAACAGCCTCTACGAGCAGTACTTC.

The chain uses TRBV12-2 and TRBJ2-1; TRBD2 is the table's D call and was not checked against the DNA. TRBV12-2 is a known pseudogene. This CDR3 has 15 residues. CDR3 amino acids: CASRHTIPSYNEQFF. In nucleotides, the CDR3 is TGTGCAAGTCGCCACACTATACCCTCCTACAATGAGCAGTTCTTC.

This clone was observed once. The chain has TRBV6-1 and TRBJ2-7, with D tentatively TRBD1 (5 bases). Germline CDR1 is MNHNS and CDR2 is SASEGT. The CDR3 has 13 amino acids. Trimming pared 10 bases from V and 5 bases from J, leaving 18 bases between. CDR3 sequence reads: CATLPRALDEQYF. Here the CDR3 DNA reads TGTGCCACCTTACCCAGGGCCCTTGACGAGCAGTACTTC.

J is TRBJ1-1 and V is TRBV29-1, with 8 bases matching TRBD1. This CDR3 comprises 13 residues. V shed 7 bases, J shed 1 base, and the junction held 5 bases outside the gene matches. Germline loops: CDR1 SQVTM, CDR2 ANQGSEA. DNA of the CDR3: TGCAGCGCCCTGACAGGGGCGAACACTGAAGCTTTCTTT. Amino acids: CSALTGANTEAFF.

V usage is TRBV5-4 and J usage is TRBJ2-3; the D is unclear. Germline loops: CDR1 SGHNT, CDR2 YYREEE (reference sequence). This CDR3 has 16 amino acids. Between the trimmed V and J ends, which lost 1 base and 0 bases, there was a span of 12 bases. The CDR3 region is CASSLFGSSSTDTQYF. The DNA of the CDR3 is TGTGCCAGCAGCTTGTTTGGCTCATCGAGCACAGATACGCAGTATTTT.

The genes are TRBV11-2 and TRBJ1-1; the match to TRBD1 covers 9 bases. J gave up 1 base and V 5 bases, and 5 bases lay outside the gene matches. CDR3 size: 15 residues. Germline V gene sequence: CDR1 SGHAT, CDR2 FQNNGV. DNA of the CDR3: TGTGCCAGCAGCCCGAGGACAGGGGAGAACACTGAAGCTTTCTTT. Its translation is CASSPRTGENTEAFF.

This chain links TRBV27 with TRBJ1-5, with D perhaps TRBD1 (6 bases). Germline V gene lookup returns CDR1 MNHEY and CDR2 SMNVEV (reference sequence). V lost 10 bases to trimming and J lost 2 bases, with 18 bases between them. The CDR3 has 15 amino acids. CDR3 in amino acids: CATRQPGGGNQPQHF. The CDR3 nucleotides read TGTGCCACCCGACAACCGGGGGGCGGCAATCAGCCCCAGCATTTT.

The chain uses TRBV5-4 and TRBJ2-5, with 13 bases aligning to TRBD2. This CDR3 contains 17 residues. With 4 bases clipped from V and 7 bases from J, the junction kept 13 bases outside the gene matches. From germline, CDR1 is SGHNT and CDR2 YYREEE (reference sequence). This CDR3 reads CASSQPGLAGIAGTQYF. The CDR3 DNA follows: TGTGCCAGCAGCCAACCGGGACTAGCGGGGATTGCAGGGACCCAGTACTTC.

The V call is TRBV9, the J call TRBJ1-1; possible D gene TRBD1, 5 bases. Germline values: CDR1 SGDLS, CDR2 YYNGEE. This CDR3 has 15 amino acids. Deletions cut 0 bases from V and 0 bases from J, with 9 bases between. For the CDR3, the DNA is TGTGCCAGCAGCGTAGAGCCAGGGTTGAACACTGAAGCTTTCTTT. As protein: CASSVEPGLNTEAFF.

V gene TRBV15 combines with J gene TRBJ2-7; tentatively, D is TRBD2 (5 bases). Germline V lookup: CDR1 LNHNV, CDR2 YYDKDF (reference sequence). This CDR3 is 14 amino acids long. V gave up 2 bases and J gave up 2 bases, with 10 bases separating them. The CDR3 spells CATSRSSGPYEQYF. DNA for the CDR3: TGTGCCACCAGCAGATCGAGCGGCCCCTACGAGCAGTACTTC.

A few counts support this clone. The CDR3 DNA sequence: TGCGCCAGCAGCCAAGTCCTTGGCGGGACGATCGGCGAGCAGTACTTC. Its translation: CASSQVLGGTIGEQYF. The J gene is TRBJ2-7, the V gene TRBV4-3, with D possibly being TRBD2 (6 bases). The CDR3 spans 16 residues. The germline V gene has CDR1 LGHNA and CDR2 YSLEER. V shed 1 base and J shed 6 bases, with 19 bases lying between them.

This clone turned up a few times. The chain joins TRBV6-1 to TRBJ1-1, with 8 nucleotides matching TRBD1. V shed 5 bases and J 6 bases; nucleotides not matched to a gene: 5. Germline V lookup: CDR1 MNHNS, CDR2 SASEGT. This CDR3 region has 13 residues. CDR3 sequence reads: CASSSGQGPEAFF. CDR3 coding DNA: TGTGCCAGCAGTTCCGGACAGGGTCCTGAAGCTTTCTTT.

On this clone itself: The CDR3 does not end in the conserved phenylalanine or tryptophan, so this is likely a read error. V usage is TRBV5-1 and J usage is TRBJ1-1; D unclear. The CDR3 runs to 13 residues. With 4 bases removed from V and 0 bases from J, the gap between germline ends came to 7 bases. CDR1 and CDR2 (germline): SGHRS, YFSETQ. The CDR3 DNA follows: TGCGCCAGCAGCCCGGGTTTGAACACTGAAGCTTTCTCT. It encodes CASSPGLNTEAFS.

This clone is a singleton in its sample. This chain links TRBV25-1 with TRBJ2-5; a possible D gene is TRBD2 (5 bases). Trimming shortened V by 7 bases and J by 5 bases, and 20 bases separated the two germline ends. The CDR3 runs 15 residues. CDR1 MGHDK and CDR2 SYGVNS come from the germline V gene. CDR3 in amino acids: CASTPPGGGWETQYF. CDR3 coding DNA: TGTGCCAGCACCCCCCCCGGAGGCGGGTGGGAGACCCAGTACTTC.

This clone was seen a single time. The chain has TRBV29-1 and TRBJ2-2, with 7 bases matching TRBD1. This CDR3 is built from 15 residues. Germline CDR1 reads SQVTM; CDR2 reads ANQGSEA. V trimming: 7 bases; J trimming: 1 base; junction bases outside the gene matches: 9. The CDR3 loop is CSATTGTVNTGELFF. The CDR3 DNA reads as TGCAGCGCCACGACAGGGACAGTGAACACCGGGGAGCTGTTTTTT.

The CDR3 bases are TGTGCCAGCAGCCGGGGCGGGGTCAATGAGCAGTTCTTC. Translation: CASSRGGVNEQFF. This chain joins TRBV6-5 and TRBJ2-1; D possibly corresponds to TRBD2 (6 bases). Germline-derived CDR1 and CDR2 are MNHEY and SVGAGI. Trimming took off 6 bases at V and 6 bases at J, with 12 bases between the two ends. This CDR3 spans 13 amino acids.

The chain recombines TRBV6-4 with TRBJ2-3; 14 bases agree with TRBD2. From germline, CDR1 is MRHNA and CDR2 SNTAGT. The length of the CDR3 is 15 residues. V was clipped by 3 bases and J by 4 bases; unmatched bases: 0. The CDR3 DNA reads TGTGCCAGCAGTGAGACTAGCGGGGGGGCAGATACGCAGTATTTT. Encoded protein: CASSETSGGADTQYF.

This chain uses TRBV4-3 with TRBJ2-1; D possibly corresponds to TRBD2 (6 bases). The CDR3 consists of 14 residues. Germline V CDR1 and CDR2: LGHNA, YSLEER. Trimming pared 6 bases from V and 7 bases from J, leaving 16 bases between. The CDR3 DNA follows: TGCGCCAGCAGGTTTTCGGGGGAGTGGAATGAGCAGTTCTTC. This translates into CASRFSGEWNEQFF.

The chain recombines TRBV9 with TRBJ2-6; the D is unclear. Germline values: CDR1 SGDLS, CDR2 YYNGEE. Trimming pared 1 base from V and 0 bases from J, leaving 5 bases between. The CDR3 extends over 15 amino acids. The CDR3 bases are TGTGCCAGCAGCGTAACAGACTCTGGGGCCAACGTCCTGACTTTC. Protein product: CASSVTDSGANVLTF.

CDR3 residues: CASSLAGTSGISEQFF. DNA of the CDR3: TGTGCCAGCAGCTTGGCAGGGACTAGCGGGATCAGTGAGCAGTTCTTC. The gene calls are TRBV7-8 and TRBJ2-1; 13 positions agree with TRBD2. Germline assignment: CDR1 SGHVS and CDR2 FQNEAQ. V was pared by 3 bases and J by 9 bases, with 8 bases of the junction left unmatched. CDR3 length: 16 residues.